This passage covers 10 T cell receptor beta chains from one sample sequenced in a study of graft-versus-host responses after intestinal transplantation. Measured with immunoSEQ multiplex PCR; TCRdb has only the in-frame clones, and not every one. The table lists about 69,000 clones, 92% of them singletons. The starting material was bone marrow, obtained approximately 740 days after intestinal transplantation. These receptors were taken from a human patient who received an intestinal transplant, so some T cells may come from the graft donor.

The chain recombines TRBV5-4 with TRBJ1-1; a weak D match, TRBD1 (5 bases). Germline V gene lookup returns CDR1 SGHNT and CDR2 YYREEE (reference sequence). Trimming left V 1 base short and J 0 bases short, with 13 bases between. The CDR3 contains 16 residues. The CDR3 protein is CASSLIGAGLNTEAFF. As DNA, the CDR3 is TGTGCCAGCAGCTTGATCGGGGCAGGGTTGAACACTGAAGCTTTCTTT.

The rearrangement uses TRBV5-6 and TRBJ1-1; TRBD1 might be the D (6 bases). The CDR3 has 15 residues. V dropped 0 bases and J dropped 2 bases, with 11 bases sitting between them. Germline loops: CDR1 SGHDT, CDR2 YYEEEE. The CDR3, as DNA: TGTGCCAGCAGCTTGGGTTGGGGGGCTAACACTGAAGCTTTCTTT. As protein: CASSLGWGANTEAFF.

This chain connects TRBV25-1 to TRBJ1-2, with 8 nucleotides matching TRBD1. This CDR3 region has 14 residues. Trimming took 1 base from V and 10 from J; bases not matched to a gene: 8. In germline, CDR1 is MGHDK, CDR2 SYGVNS. CDR3 nucleotides: TGTGCCAGCAGTGAATTCGAGGACAGGGATGACTACACCTTC. As protein: CASSEFEDRDDYTF.

V is TRBV18 and J is TRBJ2-5, with D possibly matching TRBD1 (7 bases). V shed 4 bases and J shed 1 base, with 13 bases lying between them. This CDR3 has 15 residues. CDR1 is KGHSH, CDR2 LQKENI, per germline. CDR3 region: CASSRAGQFQETQYF. The CDR3 DNA follows: TGTGCCAGCTCACGGGCGGGACAGTTCCAAGAGACCCAGTACTTC.

This clone is a singleton in its sample. The CDR3 loop is CASSLDSGDLYEQYF. Here the CDR3 DNA reads TGCGCCAGCAGCTTAGATTCAGGGGATCTCTACGAGCAGTACTTC. The chain is built from TRBV5-1 and TRBJ2-7; possible D gene TRBD1, 6 bases. The CDR3 totals 15 residues. The germline CDR1 and CDR2 sequences are SGHRS and YFSETQ. Trimming left V 2 bases short and J 3 bases short, with 15 bases between.

The chain recombines TRBV14 with TRBJ2-4; 11 positions agree with TRBD1. Germline CDR1 is SGHDN and CDR2 is FVKESK. Trimming cost V 10 bases and J 6 bases; bases outside gene matches: 8. The CDR3 runs 14 residues. The CDR3 nucleotides read TGTGCCATCTCACGGACAGGGGGCGGAAACATTCAGTACTTC. As protein: CAISRTGGGNIQYF. Complete variable domain (other parts from reference TRBV14 and TRBJ2-4): EAGVTQFPSHSVIEKGQTVTLRCDPISGHDNLYWYRRVMGKEIKFLLHFVKESKQDESGMPNNRFLAERTGGTYSTLKVQPAELEDSGVYFCAISRTGGGNIQYFGAGTRLSVL.

The chain joins TRBV19 to TRBJ1-6; tentative D call: TRBD1 (6 bases). Germline V gives CDR1 LNHDA, CDR2 SQIVND (reference sequence). Trimming removed 7 bases from V and 6 bases from J, with 13 bases in between. The CDR3 is 14 amino acids. CDR3 nucleotides: TGTGCCAGTACTCCAGGGGCACTTAATTCACCCCTCCACTTT. Translating gives CASTPGALNSPLHF.

The chain is built from TRBV29-1 and TRBJ2-7; D uncertain. Germline assignment: CDR1 SQVTM and CDR2 ANQGSEA. Trimming stripped 4 bases from V and 2 bases from J, with 15 bases between. CDR3 length: 14 residues. The CDR3 coding sequence is TGCAGCGTTGGCGGTCGCCGGAATACCTACGAGCAGTACTTC. It encodes CSVGGRRNTYEQYF.

The V call is TRBV10-3, the J call TRBJ1-1; D call uncertain. The CDR3 runs 15 residues. Germline assignment: CDR1 ENHRY and CDR2 SYGVKD. V gave up 2 bases and J gave up 3 bases, with 13 bases separating them. Written as DNA, the CDR3 is TGTGCCATCAGTGAGGGGGAGGGCAAGGACACTGAAGCTTTCTTT. Residues: CAISEGEGKDTEAFF.

This chain uses TRBV11-2 with TRBJ2-7, with D hard to call. Trimming removed 4 bases from V and 6 bases from J, with 13 bases in between. Germline V CDR1 and CDR2: SGHAT, FQNNGV. The CDR3 has 13 residues. The chain's CDR3 is CASSSSDGREQYF. CDR3 nucleotides: TGTGCCAGCAGCTCCAGCGACGGGCGCGAGCAGTACTTC. Full variable domain (remainder filled in from reference TRBV11-2 and TRBJ2-7): EAGVAQSPRYKIIEKRQSVAFWCNPISGHATLYWYQQILGQGPKLLIQFQNNGVVDDSQLPKDRFSAERLKGVDSTLKIQPAKLEDSAVYLCASSSSDGREQYFGPGTRLTVT.